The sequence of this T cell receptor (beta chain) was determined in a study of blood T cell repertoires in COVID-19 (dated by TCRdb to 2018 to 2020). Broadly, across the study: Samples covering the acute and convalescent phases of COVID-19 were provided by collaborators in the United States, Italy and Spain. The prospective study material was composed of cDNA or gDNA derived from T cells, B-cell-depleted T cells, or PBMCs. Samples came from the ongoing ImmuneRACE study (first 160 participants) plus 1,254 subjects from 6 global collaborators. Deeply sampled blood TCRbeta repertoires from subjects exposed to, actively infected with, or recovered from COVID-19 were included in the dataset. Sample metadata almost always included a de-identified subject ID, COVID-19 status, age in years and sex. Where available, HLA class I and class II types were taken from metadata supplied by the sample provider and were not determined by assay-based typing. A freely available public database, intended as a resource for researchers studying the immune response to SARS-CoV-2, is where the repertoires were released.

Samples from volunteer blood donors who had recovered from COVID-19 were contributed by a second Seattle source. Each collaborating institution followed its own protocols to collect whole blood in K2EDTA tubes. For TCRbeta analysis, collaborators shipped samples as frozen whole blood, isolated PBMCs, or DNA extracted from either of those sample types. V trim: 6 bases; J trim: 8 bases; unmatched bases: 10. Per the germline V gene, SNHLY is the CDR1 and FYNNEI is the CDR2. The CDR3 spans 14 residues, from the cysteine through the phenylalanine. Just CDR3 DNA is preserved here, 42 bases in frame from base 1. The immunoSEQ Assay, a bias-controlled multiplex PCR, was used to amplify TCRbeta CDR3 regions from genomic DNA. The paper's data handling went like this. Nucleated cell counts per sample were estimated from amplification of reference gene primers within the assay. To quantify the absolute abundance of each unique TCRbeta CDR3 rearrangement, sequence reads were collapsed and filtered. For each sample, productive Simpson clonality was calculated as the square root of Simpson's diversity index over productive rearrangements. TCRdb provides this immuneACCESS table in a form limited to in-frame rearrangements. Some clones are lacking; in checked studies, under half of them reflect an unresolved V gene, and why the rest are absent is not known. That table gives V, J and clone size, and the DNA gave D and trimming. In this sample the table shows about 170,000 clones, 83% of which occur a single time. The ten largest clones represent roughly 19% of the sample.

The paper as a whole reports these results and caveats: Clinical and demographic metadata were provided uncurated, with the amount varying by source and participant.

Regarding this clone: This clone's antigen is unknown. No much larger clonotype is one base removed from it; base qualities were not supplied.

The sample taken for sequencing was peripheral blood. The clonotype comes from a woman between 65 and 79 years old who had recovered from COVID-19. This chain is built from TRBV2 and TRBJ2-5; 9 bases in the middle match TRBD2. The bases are TGTGCCAGCAGGGGGGGGGTAGCGGGAGAAACCCAGTACTTC. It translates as CASRGGVAGETQYF.